Listed below are T cell receptor beta chains from one sample, sequenced in a study of blood T cell repertoires in COVID-19. Method: immunoSEQ multiplex PCR; TCRdb's copy keeps in-frame clones and lacks some. This table has hundreds of thousands of clones, around 91% appearing once. The sample taken for sequencing was peripheral blood. These receptors all come from a woman aged 18-30 years who had recovered from COVID-19. Each CDR3 is given with its conserved first and last residue. A D gene is named only where the DNA matches it firmly. Clone size, where shown, is once, few, many, or a class for clones that have expanded.

length	V	J	D	size	CDR3	DNA
15	TRBV4-1	TRBJ1-2	.	.	CASSPYTDSNYGYTF	TGCGCCAGCAGCCCCTACACGGACAGCAACTATGGCTACACCTTC
17	TRBV30	TRBJ2-3	TRBD2	.	CAWTPTRLAIDTDTQYF	TGTGCCTGGACACCAACACGACTAGCGATTGACACAGATACGCAGTATTTT
16	TRBV4-3	TRBJ1-4	.	.	CASSRRQLATNEKLFF	TGCGCCAGCAGCCGTAGACAACTTGCAACTAATGAAAAACTGTTTTTT
15	TRBV11-3	TRBJ2-5	TRBD1	.	CASSRRGTGTETQYF	TGTGCCAGCAGCCGCCGGGGGACAGGGACAGAGACCCAGTACTTC
15	TRBV28	TRBJ2-3	.	.	CAVEDGRQLKGTQYF	TGTGCCGTCGAAGACGGGAGACAACTGAAGGGAACGCAGTATTTT
15	TRBV7-8	TRBJ2-1	TRBD1	.	CASSRPGTAYNEQFF	TGTGCCAGCAGCCGACCGGGGACAGCCTACAATGAGCAGTTCTTC
14	TRBV30	TRBJ1-2	TRBD1	once	CAWSVRRTGSGYTF	TGTGCCTGGAGTGTACGTCGGACAGGGAGTGGCTACACCTTC
15	TRBV6-6	TRBJ2-5	TRBD2	once	CASSPPGTTGETQYF	TGTGCCAGCAGCCCGCCCGGGACTACGGGGGAGACCCAGTACTTC
15	TRBV2	TRBJ2-1	TRBD1	.	CASSVVRTGELEQFF	TGTGCCAGCAGTGTGGTACGTACAGGGGAACTGGAGCAGTTCTTC
16	TRBV24-1	TRBJ2-1	.	few	CATSEPSALAINEQFF	TGTGCCACCAGTGAGCCATCCGCTCTAGCGATCAATGAGCAGTTCTTC
16	TRBV5-6	TRBJ1-5	.	.	CASSLAFGSSNQPQHF	TGTGCCAGCAGCTTGGCGTTTGGCAGTAGCAATCAGCCCCAGCATTTT